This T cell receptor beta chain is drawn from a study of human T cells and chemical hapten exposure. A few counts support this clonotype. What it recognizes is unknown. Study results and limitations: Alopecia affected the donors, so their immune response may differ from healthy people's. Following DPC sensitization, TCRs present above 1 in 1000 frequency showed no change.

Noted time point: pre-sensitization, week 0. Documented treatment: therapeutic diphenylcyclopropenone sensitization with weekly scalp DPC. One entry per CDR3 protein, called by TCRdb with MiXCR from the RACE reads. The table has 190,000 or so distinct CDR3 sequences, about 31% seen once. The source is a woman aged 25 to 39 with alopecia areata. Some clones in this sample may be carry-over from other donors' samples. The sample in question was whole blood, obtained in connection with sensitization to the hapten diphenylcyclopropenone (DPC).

The chain's CDR3 is CASSLTQGRETQYF. The DNA for the CDR3 is TGCGCCAGCAGCTTGACCCAGGGGCGGGAGACCCAGTACTTC. V gene TRBV5-1 combines with J gene TRBJ2-5, with D tentatively TRBD1 (6 bases). The V end was cut by 1 base, the J end by 5 bases, with 12 bases between. The CDR3 runs to 14 residues. Germline CDR1 is SGHRS and CDR2 is YFSETQ.